This T cell receptor beta chain appears in the sequencing data of a study of naive and memory T cell subsets. Study observations and caveats: Reportedly, tuberculin skin test sites gave far more TCRs than other biopsies.

Sample treatment: skin biopsy from PPD injection site in Mantoux-positive individual. TCR cDNA received a 3' ligated oligonucleotide that carried a UMI. Individuals with a positive Mantoux test gave biopsies from PPD-injected skin. Cells were not sorted; total RNA input targeted about 1 to 1000 ng. Four PCR rounds used nested alpha and beta constant region primers plus the SP2 primer. For blood and skin samples, reverse transcription used TCR alpha and beta constant primers. TCRdb called the UMI-ligation and nested PCR reads again in MiXCR, with one record for every CDR3 protein. This sample carries 25,000 to 35,000 distinct CDR3 sequences, more than 6.5% of them seen once, and the ten largest clones take over 3%. This clonotype has ten or more counts. Its antigen is undetermined. This CDR3 spans 16 amino acids. V was pared by 6 bases and J by 0 bases, with 15 bases between.

Specimen: skin, collected from a tuberculin skin test site. The chain couples TRBV12-3 or TRBV12-4 to TRBJ2-1, with D possibly TRBD2 on 6 matching bases. This TCR was sampled from an adult in good health. In nucleotides, the CDR3 is TGTGCCAGCAGCCCGTCGGTCGGGGGCTCCTACAATGAGCAGTTCTTC. Translation gives CASSPSVGGSYNEQFF.